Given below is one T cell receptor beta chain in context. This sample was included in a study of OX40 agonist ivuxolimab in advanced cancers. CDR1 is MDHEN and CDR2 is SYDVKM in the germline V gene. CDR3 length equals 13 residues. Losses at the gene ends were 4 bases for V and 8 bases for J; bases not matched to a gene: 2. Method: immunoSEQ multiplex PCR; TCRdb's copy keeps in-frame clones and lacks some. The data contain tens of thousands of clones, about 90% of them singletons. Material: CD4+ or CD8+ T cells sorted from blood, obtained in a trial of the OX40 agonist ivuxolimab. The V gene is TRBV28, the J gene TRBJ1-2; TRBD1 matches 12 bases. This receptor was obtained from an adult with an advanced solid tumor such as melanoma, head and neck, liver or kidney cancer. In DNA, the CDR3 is TGTGCCAGCAGTTGGGACAGGGGGCGAGGCTACACCTTC. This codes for CASSWDRGRGYTF.